A selection of T cell receptor beta chains follows, all from one sample in a study of cytomegalovirus exposure and HLA in healthy donors. Some clones are missing from TCRdb's copy, which holds only in-frame ones; the method was immunoSEQ multiplex PCR. This table has 110,000 or so clones, 70% to 80% appearing once. The material sequenced was PBMCs. The receptors stem from a woman aged 40 to 50 in good health and CMV-seropositive. Each CDR3 is given with its conserved first and last residue. A D gene is named only where the DNA matches it firmly. Clone size is shown for a subset of rows, as once, few, many or a class of expanded clone.

-	-	TRBV30	TRBJ2-1	TGTGCCTGGAGTGTACCCGGGGGAAACGAGCAGTTCTTC	CAWSVPGGNEQFF
TRBD2	few	TRBV30	TRBJ2-7	TGTGCCTGGAGTGTAAGCGGGGGTGGATACGAGCAGTACTTC	CAWSVSGGGYEQYF
-	-	TRBV2	TRBJ1-6	TGTGCCAGCAGTAGCAGGGGTTCACCCCTCCACTTT	CASSSRGSPLHF
-	-	TRBV30	TRBJ2-5	TGTGCCTGGGGGCAGATACAAGAGACCCAGTACTTC	CAWGQIQETQYF
-	-	TRBV10-3	TRBJ1-2	TGTGCCATCAAGAGGGCAGATACTAACTATGGCTACACCTTC	CAIKRADTNYGYTF
TRBD1	-	TRBV2	TRBJ1-3	TGTGCCAGCAGTTTGAACAGGGGAGACTCTGGAAACACCATATATTTT	CASSLNRGDSGNTIYF
TRBD2	once	TRBV7-9	TRBJ2-7	TGTGCCAGCAGCTTAACTAGCGGGGGGGCCAGGCACTACGAGCAGTACTTC	CASSLTSGGARHYEQYF
-	once	TRBV5-4	TRBJ2-7	TGTGCCAGCAGCTCCTCTGGCGGGACGAGAATCTACGAGCAGTACTTC	CASSSSGGTRIYEQYF
-	-	TRBV25-1	TRBJ1-1	TGTGCCAGCAGTGAAAGGGGGATCCTGAACACTGAAGCTTTCTTT	CASSERGILNTEAFF
-	-	TRBV5-5	TRBJ1-4	TGTGCCAGCAGCTTGGCCCCGGACTTTAATGAAAAACTGTTTTTT	CASSLAPDFNEKLFF
TRBD1	once	TRBV27	TRBJ1-2	TGTGCCAGCAGGAGAACAGGGGGCGCGACACCGACGAACTATGGCTACACCTTC	CASRRTGGATPTNYGYTF
-	few	TRBV13	TRBJ2-7	TGTGCCAGCAGCTTAGCCGAGGGACTGGCGCTTTCCTACGAGCAGTACTTC	CASSLAEGLALSYEQYF
-	-	TRBV6-5	TRBJ1-2	TGTGCCAGCACCCCCGACAGAGTAGGTGGCTACACCTTC	CASTPDRVGGYTF
-	once	TRBV4-2	TRBJ2-3	TGTGCCAGCAGATATAGCGGCCGCACAGATACGCAGTATTTT	CASRYSGRTDTQYF
TRBD2	-	TRBV4-1	TRBJ2-2	TGCGCCAGCAGCCAAGGGCGGGGGGGTGTACGGGAGCTGTTTTTT	CASSQGRGGVRELFF
TRBD1	-	TRBV7-6	TRBJ2-3	TGTGCCAGCAGCCCGCGGACAGGGGGCGGGACAGATACGCAGTATTTT	CASSPRTGGGTDTQYF
TRBD2	-	TRBV2	TRBJ2-7	TGTGCCTGCGAGGGACTATGGGGTTACGAGCAGTACTTC	CACEGLWGYEQYF
-	-	TRBV6-1	TRBJ2-7	TGTGCCAGCAGTGAACCCAGAGGGACTCGATCCTACGAGCAGTACTTC	CASSEPRGTRSYEQYF
TRBD1	once	TRBV12-5	TRBJ1-1	TGTGCTAGTGGCAGGGACAGATTGAACACTGAAGCTTTCTTT	CASGRDRLNTEAFF
TRBD1	-	TRBV18	TRBJ1-1	TGTGCCAGCTCACCCGGGACAGGGGCTCCGGGAACTGAAGCTTTCTTT	CASSPGTGAPGTEAFF
TRBD1	-	TRBV29-1	TRBJ1-5	TGCAGCGTCGCTCCCGGGACAGGGGATCAGCCCCAGCATTTT	CSVAPGTGDQPQHF
TRBD1	once	TRBV6-5	TRBJ1-2	TGTGCCAGCAGGACAGGGGGGACTAAGGACTACACCTTC	CASRTGGTKDYTF
-	few	TRBV6-1	TRBJ2-7	TGTGCCAGCAGTGAAGCGCTTGGCAGATCCTACGAGCAGTACTTC	CASSEALGRSYEQYF
-	-	TRBV11-2	TRBJ1-1	TGTGCCAGCAGCGTCTCTGGAGGATTGACTGAAGCTTTCTTT	CASSVSGGLTEAFF
-	-	TRBV10-3	TRBJ1-1	TGTGCCATCAGTGATAGTGCGGCGAAGAACACTGAAGCTTTCTTT	CAISDSAAKNTEAFF
TRBD2	few	TRBV5-1	TRBJ2-1	TGCGCCAGCAGGCCGGGGGGTGCGGAGTCCTACAATGAGCAGTTCTTC	CASRPGGAESYNEQFF
-	-	TRBV2	TRBJ1-2	TGTGCCAGCAGTGAAAGGGGTACCCATGGCTACACCTTC	CASSERGTHGYTF
-	-	TRBV7-9	TRBJ1-5	TGTGCCAGCAGCCAAGGGGGGGGTAAACCGCCCCAGCATTTT	CASSQGGGKPPQHF
-	-	TRBV7-8	TRBJ1-1	TGTGCCAGCAGCTCGACGAGGGGAGGCTACACTGAAGCTTTCTTT	CASSSTRGGYTEAFF
-	-	TRBV7-9	TRBJ1-5	TGTGCCAGCAGCTTGAGGGCTGAACAGCCCCAGCATTTT	CASSLRAEQPQHF
TRBD1	-	TRBV10-3	TRBJ1-2	TGTGCCATCAGTGGACAGGGTAGCCCCTACACCTTC	CAISGQGSPYTF
-	-	TRBV28	TRBJ1-2	TGTGCCAGCAGTCCCCGGACAAATTCTAACTATGGCTACACCTTC	CASSPRTNSNYGYTF
-	-	TRBV29-1	TRBJ1-2	TGCAGCGTTGAGCTACGACTTCGCTATGGCTACACCTTC	CSVELRLRYGYTF
-	-	TRBV5-1	TRBJ1-2	TGCGCCAGCAGCTTGGAGGGGCAGGCAAGCTACACCTTC	CASSLEGQASYTF
-	-	TRBV7-9	TRBJ1-4	TGTGCCAGCAGCTTGAGGGGAGGAGGGGACGAAAAACTGTTTTTT	CASSLRGGGDEKLFF
TRBD1	few	TRBV5-6	TRBJ2-7	TGTGCCAGCAGTTCCGGGACAGGGCTCTACGAGCAGTACTTC	CASSSGTGLYEQYF
TRBD1	once	TRBV7-3	TRBJ2-2	TGTGCCAGCAGCTTAGGGACAGGGAGTGGCGGGGAGCTGTTTTTT	CASSLGTGSGGELFF
TRBD2	-	TRBV2	TRBJ2-1	TGTGCCGCCCGGACTAGCGGGGGTCTTCCCTACAATGAGCAGTTCTTC	CAARTSGGLPYNEQFF
-	-	TRBV30	TRBJ1-5	TGTGCCTGGAGTGTAGGGAGGGGAAATCAGCCCCAGCATTTT	CAWSVGRGNQPQHF
-	-	TRBV6-1	TRBJ1-3	TGTGCCAGCAGTGGCCCGGGGGTTGGAAACACCATATATTTT	CASSGPGVGNTIYF
-	-	TRBV5-1	TRBJ2-7	TGCGCCAGCAGCTTGGAGGGTTTGAGGGAGAGGAGCTACGAGCAGTACTTC	CASSLEGLRERSYEQYF
TRBD2	once	TRBV4-2	TRBJ2-3	TGTGCCAGCAGCCAAGATTTCGGGGGGGGTGTAGATACGCAGTATTTT	CASSQDFGGGVDTQYF
TRBD1	few	TRBV6-4	TRBJ1-2	TGTGCCAGCAGCCCCTCCGGGACAGGGAACTATGGCTACACCTTC	CASSPSGTGNYGYTF
-	-	TRBV15	TRBJ1-4	TGTGCCACCAGCAGCAATGGAATAAACGGGGAAAAACTGTTTTTT	CATSSNGINGEKLFF
-	-	TRBV5-1	TRBJ2-7	TGCGCCAGCAGCTGGGGGCCGCAGGATACCATGTACTTC	CASSWGPQDTMYF
TRBD2	-	TRBV5-4	TRBJ2-7	TGTGCCAGCAGGATAGCGGGGGGCCTCTTCTACGAGCAGTACTTC	CASRIAGGLFYEQYF